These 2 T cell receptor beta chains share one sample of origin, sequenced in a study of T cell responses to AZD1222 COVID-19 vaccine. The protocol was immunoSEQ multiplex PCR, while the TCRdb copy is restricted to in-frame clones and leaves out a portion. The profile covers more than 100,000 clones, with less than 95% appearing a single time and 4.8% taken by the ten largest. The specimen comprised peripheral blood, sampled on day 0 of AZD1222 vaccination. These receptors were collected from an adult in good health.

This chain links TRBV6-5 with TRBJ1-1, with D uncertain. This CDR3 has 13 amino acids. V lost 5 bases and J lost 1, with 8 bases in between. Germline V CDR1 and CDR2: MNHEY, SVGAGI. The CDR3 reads CASSRKTNTEAFF. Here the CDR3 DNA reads TGTGCCAGCAGTAGGAAGACGAACACTGAAGCTTTCTTT.

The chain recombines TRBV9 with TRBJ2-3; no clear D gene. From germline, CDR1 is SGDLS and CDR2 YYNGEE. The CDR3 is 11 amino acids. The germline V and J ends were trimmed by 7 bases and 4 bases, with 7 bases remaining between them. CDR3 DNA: TGTGCCAGCGGAATTCCAGATACGCAGTATTTT. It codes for CASGIPDTQYF.